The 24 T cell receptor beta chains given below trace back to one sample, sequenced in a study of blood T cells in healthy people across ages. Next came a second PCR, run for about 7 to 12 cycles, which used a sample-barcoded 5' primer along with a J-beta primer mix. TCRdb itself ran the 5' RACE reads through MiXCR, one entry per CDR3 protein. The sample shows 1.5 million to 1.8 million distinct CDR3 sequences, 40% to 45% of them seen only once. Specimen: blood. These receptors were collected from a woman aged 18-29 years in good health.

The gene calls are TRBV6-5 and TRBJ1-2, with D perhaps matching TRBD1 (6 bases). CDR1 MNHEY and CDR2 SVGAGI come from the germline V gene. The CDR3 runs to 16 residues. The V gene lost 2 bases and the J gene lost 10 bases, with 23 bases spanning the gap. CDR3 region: CASSYINPGQLLHYTF. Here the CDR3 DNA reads TGTGCCAGCAGTTACATCAATCCGGGACAACTTCTCCACTACACCTTC.

Written as DNA, the CDR3 is TGTGCCAGCAGTTACTCGGTGCAGGGATCCTACAATGAGCAGTTCTTC. Its protein is CASSYSVQGSYNEQFF. The gene calls are TRBV6-5 and TRBJ2-1, with a weak D call TRBD1 (5 bases). CDR3 length: 16 residues. Trimming left V 0 bases short and J 1 base short, with 10 bases between. Germline assignment: CDR1 MNHEY and CDR2 SVGAGI.

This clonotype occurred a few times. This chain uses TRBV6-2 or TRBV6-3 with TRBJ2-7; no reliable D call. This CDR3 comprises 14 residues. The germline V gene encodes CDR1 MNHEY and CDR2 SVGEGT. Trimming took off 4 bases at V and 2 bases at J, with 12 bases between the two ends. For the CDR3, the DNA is TGTGCCAGCAGTTCAGGTCCATACACCTACGAGCAGTACTTC. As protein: CASSSGPYTYEQYF.

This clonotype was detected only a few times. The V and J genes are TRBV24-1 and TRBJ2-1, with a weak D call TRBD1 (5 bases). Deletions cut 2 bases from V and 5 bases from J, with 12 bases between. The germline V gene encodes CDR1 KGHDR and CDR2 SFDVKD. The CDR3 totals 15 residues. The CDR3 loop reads CATSDSQVTDNEQFF. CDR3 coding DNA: TGTGCCACCAGTGATTCACAGGTTACGGACAATGAGCAGTTCTTC.

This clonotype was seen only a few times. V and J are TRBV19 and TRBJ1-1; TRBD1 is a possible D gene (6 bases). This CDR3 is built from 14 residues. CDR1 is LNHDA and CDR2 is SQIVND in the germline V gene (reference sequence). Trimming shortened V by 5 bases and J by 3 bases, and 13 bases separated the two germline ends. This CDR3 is CASSPSYRDTEAFF. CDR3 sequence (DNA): TGTGCCAGTAGTCCATCCTACAGGGACACTGAAGCTTTCTTT.

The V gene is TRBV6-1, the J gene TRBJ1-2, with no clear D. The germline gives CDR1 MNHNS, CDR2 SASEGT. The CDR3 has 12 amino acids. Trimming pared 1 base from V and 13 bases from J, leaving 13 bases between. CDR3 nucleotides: TGTGCCAGCAGTGAAGAGTACGGGGTGCTCACCTTC. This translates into CASSEEYGVLTF.

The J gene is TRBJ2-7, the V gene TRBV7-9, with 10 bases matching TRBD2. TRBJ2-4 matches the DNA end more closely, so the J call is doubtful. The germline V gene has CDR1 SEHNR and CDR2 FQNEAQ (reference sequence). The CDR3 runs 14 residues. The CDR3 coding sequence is TGTGCCAGCAGCGTAATAGCGGGAGGAAACATTCAGTACTTC. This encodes CASSVIAGGNIQYF.

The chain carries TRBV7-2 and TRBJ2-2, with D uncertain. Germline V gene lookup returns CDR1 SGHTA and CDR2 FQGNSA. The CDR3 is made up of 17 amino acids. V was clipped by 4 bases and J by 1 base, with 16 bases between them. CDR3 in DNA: TGTGCCAGCAGCTACCGAGGTGGACCGAAGAACACCGGGGAGCTGTTTTTT. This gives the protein CASSYRGGPKNTGELFF. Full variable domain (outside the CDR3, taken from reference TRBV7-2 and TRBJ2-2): GAGVSQSPSNKVTEKGKDVELRCDPISGHTALYWYRQSLGQGLEFLIYFQGNSAPDKSGLPSDRFSAERTGGSVSTLTIQRTQQEDSAVYLCASSYRGGPKNTGELFFGEGSRLTVL.

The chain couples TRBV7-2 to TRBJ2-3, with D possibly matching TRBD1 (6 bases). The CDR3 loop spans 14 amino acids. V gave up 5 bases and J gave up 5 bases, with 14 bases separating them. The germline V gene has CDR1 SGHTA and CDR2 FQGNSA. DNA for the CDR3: TGTGCCAGCAGCCACTACAGGGCGGGAGATACGCAGTATTTT. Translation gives CASSHYRAGDTQYF. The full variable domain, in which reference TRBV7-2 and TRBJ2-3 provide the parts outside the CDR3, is GAGVSQSPSNKVTEKGKDVELRCDPISGHTALYWYRQSLGQGLEFLIYFQGNSAPDKSGLPSDRFSAERTGGSVSTLTIQRTQQEDSAVYLCASSHYRAGDTQYFGPGTRLTVL.

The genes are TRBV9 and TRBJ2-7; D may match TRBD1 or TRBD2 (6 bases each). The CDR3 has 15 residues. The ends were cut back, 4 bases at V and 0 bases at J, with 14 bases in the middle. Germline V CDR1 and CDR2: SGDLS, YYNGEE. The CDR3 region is CASSLQGGPSYEQYF. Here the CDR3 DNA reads TGTGCCAGCAGCTTACAGGGAGGTCCCTCCTACGAGCAGTACTTC.

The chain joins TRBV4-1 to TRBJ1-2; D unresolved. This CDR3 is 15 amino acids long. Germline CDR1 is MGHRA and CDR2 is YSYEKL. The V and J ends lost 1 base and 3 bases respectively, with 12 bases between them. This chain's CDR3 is CASSQGGHGDYGYTF. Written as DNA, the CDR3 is TGCGCCAGCAGCCAAGGCGGGCACGGCGACTATGGCTACACCTTC.

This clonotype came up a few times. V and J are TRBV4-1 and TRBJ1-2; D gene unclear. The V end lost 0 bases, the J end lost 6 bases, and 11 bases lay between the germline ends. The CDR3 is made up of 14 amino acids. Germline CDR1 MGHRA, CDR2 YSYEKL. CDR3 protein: CASSQDGGRDGYTF. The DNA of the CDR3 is TGCGCCAGCAGCCAAGATGGCGGGAGGGATGGCTACACCTTC.

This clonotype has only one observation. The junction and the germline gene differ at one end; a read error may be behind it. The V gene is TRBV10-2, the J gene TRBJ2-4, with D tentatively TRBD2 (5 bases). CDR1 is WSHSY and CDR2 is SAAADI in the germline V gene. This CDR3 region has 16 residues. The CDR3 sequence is CASSIRTSLAKNIQYF. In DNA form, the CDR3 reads TGCGCCAGCAGTATCCGGACGAGCCTAGCCAAAAACATTCAGTATTTC.

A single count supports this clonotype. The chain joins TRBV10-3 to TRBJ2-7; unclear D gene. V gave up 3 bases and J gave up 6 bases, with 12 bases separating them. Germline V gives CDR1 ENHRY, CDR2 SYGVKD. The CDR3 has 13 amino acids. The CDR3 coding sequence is TGTGCCATCAGTGAACCAGCCCGCGCCGAGCAGTACTTC. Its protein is CAISEPARAEQYF.

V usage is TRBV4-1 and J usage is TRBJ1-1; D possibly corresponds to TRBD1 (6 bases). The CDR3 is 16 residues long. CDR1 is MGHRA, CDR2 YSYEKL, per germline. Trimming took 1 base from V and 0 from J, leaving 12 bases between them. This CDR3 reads CASSQGERDMNTEAFF. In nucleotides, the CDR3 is TGCGCCAGCAGCCAAGGAGAGAGGGACATGAACACTGAAGCTTTCTTT.

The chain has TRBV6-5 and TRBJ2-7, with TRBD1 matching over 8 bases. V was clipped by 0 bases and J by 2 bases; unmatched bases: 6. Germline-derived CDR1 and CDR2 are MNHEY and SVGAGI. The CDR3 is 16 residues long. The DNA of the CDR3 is TGTGCCAGCAGTTACTCGGCAGGGGGCTCTACCTACGAGCAGTACTTC. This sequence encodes CASSYSAGGSTYEQYF.

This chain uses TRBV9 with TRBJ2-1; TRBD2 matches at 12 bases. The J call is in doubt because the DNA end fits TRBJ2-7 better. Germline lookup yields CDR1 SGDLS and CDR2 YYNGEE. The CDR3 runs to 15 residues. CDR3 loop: CASSIRLAGVDEQYF. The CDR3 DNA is TGTGCCAGCAGCATACGACTAGCGGGAGTGGATGAGCAGTACTTC.

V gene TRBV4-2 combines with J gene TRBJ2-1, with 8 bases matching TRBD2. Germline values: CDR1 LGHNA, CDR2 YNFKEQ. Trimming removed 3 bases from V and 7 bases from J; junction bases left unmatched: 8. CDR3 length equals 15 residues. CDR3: CASSHPGTSKNEQFF. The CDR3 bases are TGTGCCAGCAGCCACCCCGGGACTAGTAAAAATGAGCAGTTCTTC.

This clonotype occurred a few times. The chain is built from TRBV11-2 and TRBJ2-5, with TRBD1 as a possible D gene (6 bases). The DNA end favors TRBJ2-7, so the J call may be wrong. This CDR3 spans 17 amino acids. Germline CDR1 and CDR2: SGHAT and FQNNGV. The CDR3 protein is CASSFLNTRTVVYEQYF. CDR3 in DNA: TGTGCCAGCAGCTTCCTGAACACGCGGACAGTTGTCTACGAGCAGTACTTC.

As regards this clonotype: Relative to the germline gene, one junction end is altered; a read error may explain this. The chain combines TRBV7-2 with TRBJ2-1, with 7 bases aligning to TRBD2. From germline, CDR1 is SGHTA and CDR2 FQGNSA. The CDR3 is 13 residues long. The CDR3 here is CASSIAKAGEQFF. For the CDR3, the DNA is TGTGCCAGCAGCATAGCAAAAGCGGGGGAGCAGTTCTTC.

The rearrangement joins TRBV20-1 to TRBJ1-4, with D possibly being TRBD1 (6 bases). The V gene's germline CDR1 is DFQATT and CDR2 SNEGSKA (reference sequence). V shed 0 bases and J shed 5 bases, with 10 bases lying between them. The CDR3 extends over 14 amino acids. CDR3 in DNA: TGCAGTGCTAGAGATCTCGGGGGCAATGAAAAACTGTTTTTT. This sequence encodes CSARDLGGNEKLFF.

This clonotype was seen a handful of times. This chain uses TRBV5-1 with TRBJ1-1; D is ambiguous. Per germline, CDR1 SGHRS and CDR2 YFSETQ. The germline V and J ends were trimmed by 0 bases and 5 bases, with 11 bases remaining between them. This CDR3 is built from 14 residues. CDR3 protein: CASSLAGQQTEAFF. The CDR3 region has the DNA TGCGCCAGCAGCTTGGCTGGGCAGCAGACTGAAGCTTTCTTT.

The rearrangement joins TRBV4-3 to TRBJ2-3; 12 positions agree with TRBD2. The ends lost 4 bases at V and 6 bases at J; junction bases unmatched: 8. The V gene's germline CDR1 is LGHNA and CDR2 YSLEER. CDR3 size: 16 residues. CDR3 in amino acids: CASSPSTSGRGDTQYF. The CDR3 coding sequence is TGCGCCAGCAGCCCCTCGACTAGCGGGAGAGGGGATACGCAGTATTTT.

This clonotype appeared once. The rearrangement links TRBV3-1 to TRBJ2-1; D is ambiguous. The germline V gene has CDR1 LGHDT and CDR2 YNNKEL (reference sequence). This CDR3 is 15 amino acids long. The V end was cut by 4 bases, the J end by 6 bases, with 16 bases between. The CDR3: CASSPHEQQVNEQFF. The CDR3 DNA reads TGTGCCAGCAGCCCTCACGAACAGCAAGTCAATGAGCAGTTCTTC.